This T cell receptor (beta chain) is drawn from a study of control samples from healthy donors and cancer patients. Trimming cost V 4 bases and J 5 bases, with 13 bases left between them. The CDR3 loop spans 14 amino acids. From germline, CDR1 is LGHNA and CDR2 YNFKEQ. Here immunoSEQ multiplex PCR was the method, and the copy in TCRdb shows in-frame clones only, minus some. The sample includes under 150,000 clones, around 90% seen only once; the top ten take over 4.5%. The clonotype comes from a man aged 25 to 40 in good health. Sequenced input: blood. V is TRBV4-2 and J is TRBJ2-3, with D tentatively TRBD2 (6 bases). The CDR3 sequence: CASSPGVQLDTQYF. The CDR3, as DNA: TGTGCCAGCAGCCCGGGGGTTCAGTTAGATACGCAGTATTTT.